Listed below are T cell receptor beta chains from one sample, sequenced in a study of early T cells in non-severe SARS-CoV-2 infection. TCRdb re-analysed the 5' RACE reads in MiXCR, keeping a single row per CDR3 protein. The table lists around 81,000 distinct CDR3 sequences, more than 13% of them singletons. The specimen sequenced was whole blood. These receptors were taken from an adult who was a healthcare worker with PCR-confirmed SARS-CoV-2 infection or an uninfected control (not recorded which). CDR3s include the opening cysteine and the closing phenylalanine or tryptophan. D genes are given only for firm matches. Clone size is stated in some rows and not others, as once, few, many or a class when expanded.

V gene	J gene	clone size	D gene	CDR3 protein	CDR3 DNA
TRBV6-2/TRBV6-3	TRBJ2-7	.	.	CASAPGASGSEQYF	TGTGCCAGCGCCCCCGGGGCCTCAGGGAGCGAGCAGTACTTC
TRBV7-9	TRBJ1-4	.	.	CASSRRLAQETNEKLFF	TGTGCCAGCAGTCGAAGACTCGCACAGGAAACTAATGAAAAACTGTTTTTT
TRBV29-1	TRBJ2-5	.	TRBD1	CSVDKGAEETQYF	TGCAGCGTTGACAAGGGGGCTGAAGAGACCCAGTACTTC
TRBV18	TRBJ1-6	.	.	CASSPGRQGVSPLHF	TGTGCCAGCTCACCCGGAAGGCAGGGCGTTTCACCCCTCCACTTT
TRBV27	TRBJ2-6	few	.	CASSLGVGNSGANVLTF	TGTGCCAGCAGTTTAGGGGTCGGAAACTCTGGGGCCAACGTCCTGACTTTC
TRBV6-1	TRBJ1-6	many	TRBD1	CASSLQGRGRSSPLHF	TGTGCCAGCAGCCTCCAGGGCAGGGGGCGAAGTTCACCCCTCCACTTT
TRBV7-2	TRBJ1-1	few	.	CASTQRRGNTEAFF	TGTGCCAGCACCCAGAGACGGGGGAACACTGAAGCTTTCTTT
TRBV3-1	TRBJ2-3	few	TRBD2	CASSQAGGLKDTQYF	TGTGCCAGCAGCCAAGCGGGGGGGCTGAAAGATACGCAGTATTTT
TRBV4-2	TRBJ2-3	.	TRBD2	CASSQDTPTSGMADTQYF	TGTGCCAGCAGCCAAGACACACCGACTAGCGGGATGGCAGATACGCAGTATTTT
TRBV28	TRBJ1-1	few	.	CASSSADRHLLNTEAFF	TGTGCCAGCAGTTCAGCCGACCGTCACCTCTTGAACACTGAAGCTTTCTTT
TRBV20-1	TRBJ2-1	few	.	CSAKSGPLEEQFF	TGCAGTGCCAAGTCCGGCCCTCTAGAGGAGCAGTTCTTC
TRBV9	TRBJ2-7	few	.	CASSAYPGSGEQYF	TGTGCCAGCAGCGCTTACCCGGGCTCAGGAGAGCAGTACTTC
TRBV6-1	TRBJ2-7	few	TRBD1	CASSESSGGLYEQYF	TGTGCCAGCAGTGAAAGCTCAGGGGGCTTATACGAGCAGTACTTC
TRBV3-1	TRBJ2-1	few	.	CASSQGGATRRDEQFF	TGTGCCAGCAGCCAAGGGGGGGCGACCAGGAGAGATGAGCAGTTCTTC
TRBV3-1	TRBJ2-3	few	TRBD2	CASSQVAGEGTDTQYF	TGTGCCAGCAGCCAAGTAGCGGGGGAGGGCACAGATACGCAGTATTTT
TRBV28	TRBJ2-7	few	.	CASGSSTYEQYF	TGTGCCAGCGGGAGCAGCACCTACGAGCAGTACTTC
TRBV12-3/TRBV12-4	TRBJ1-1	few	.	CASDTGPVNTEAFF	TGTGCCAGTGATACAGGGCCCGTGAACACTGAAGCTTTCTTT
TRBV6-1	TRBJ1-2	many	.	CASSEALVNGYTF	TGTGCCAGCAGTGAAGCGCTTGTTAATGGCTACACCTTC
TRBV7-2	TRBJ1-2	.	.	CASSLAQGNHPSGYTF	TGTGCCAGCAGCTTAGCGCAGGGGAACCATCCCAGTGGCTACACCTTC
TRBV28	TRBJ2-4	.	.	CATIEPGNIQYF	TGTGCCACCATCGAGCCAGGAAACATTCAGTACTTC
TRBV6-2/TRBV6-3	TRBJ2-3	.	.	CASSSGSGTDTQYF	TGTGCCAGCAGTTCAGGATCCGGCACAGATACGCAGTATTTT
TRBV28	TRBJ2-1	.	TRBD2	CASSLSQGAGGLAEQFF	TGTGCCAGCAGTCTCTCCCAGGGTGCGGGGGGGCTAGCTGAGCAGTTCTTC
TRBV12-3/TRBV12-4	TRBJ1-3	few	TRBD1	CASSSPTGAGNTIYF	TGTGCCAGCAGTTCCCCTACAGGGGCAGGAAACACCATATATTTT
TRBV20-1	TRBJ2-7	.	.	CSAGVGIGTFDEQYF	TGCAGTGCAGGAGTGGGCATAGGGACATTTGACGAGCAGTACTTC